This is a list of T cell receptor beta chains from one sample in a study of blood T cell repertoires in COVID-19. The assay was immunoSEQ multiplex PCR, and TCRdb's table has in-frame clones only and misses some. The profile shows about 120,000 clones, around 84% of them singletons. Sequencing input: peripheral blood. Receptors originate from a man aged 35-49 years with acute or convalescent COVID-19. CDR3s include the opening cysteine and the closing phenylalanine or tryptophan. Fields, in order: CDR3 length, J gene, clone size, V gene, D gene, CDR3 DNA, CDR3 protein. A D gene is named only where the DNA matches it firmly. Clone size is stated in some rows and not others, as once, few, many or a class when expanded.

len: 13
j_gene: TRBJ2-5
abundance: .
v_gene: TRBV20-1
d_gene: .
CDR3nt: TGCAGTGCTAGTAAGCAGGGCAAAGAGACCCAGTACTTC
CDR3aa: CSASKQGKETQYF

len: 13
j_gene: TRBJ1-2
abundance: .
v_gene: TRBV5-1
d_gene: TRBD1
CDR3nt: TGCGCCAGCAGTCTACAGGGGGCTTATGGCTACACCTTC
CDR3aa: CASSLQGAYGYTF

len: 17
j_gene: TRBJ1-1
abundance: .
v_gene: TRBV1
d_gene: .
CDR3nt: TGCACCAGCAGCCACGGTAGACAGGGGAGGTGGGACACTGAAGCTTTCTTT
CDR3aa: CTSSHGRQGRWDTEAFF

len: 11
j_gene: TRBJ2-3
abundance: .
v_gene: TRBV7-9
d_gene: .
CDR3nt: TGTGCCTGCCCTCGAGCAGATACGCAGTATTTT
CDR3aa: CACPRADTQYF

len: 15
j_gene: TRBJ2-3
abundance: .
v_gene: TRBV7-3
d_gene: .
CDR3nt: TGTGCCAGCAGCTTAGACCGGAGTCGCACAGATACGCAGTATTTT
CDR3aa: CASSLDRSRTDTQYF

len: 15
j_gene: TRBJ2-1
abundance: once
v_gene: TRBV19
d_gene: TRBD1
CDR3nt: TGTGCCAGTAGTATAGGGCAGGGGGCGCGCAATGAGCAGTTCTTC
CDR3aa: CASSIGQGARNEQFF

len: 16
j_gene: TRBJ2-1
abundance: .
v_gene: TRBV11-3
d_gene: TRBD2
CDR3nt: TGTGCCAGCAGCTGGACTAGCGGGGGGGCCGGCGTCGAGCAGTTCTTC
CDR3aa: CASSWTSGGAGVEQFF

len: 15
j_gene: TRBJ2-2
abundance: once
v_gene: TRBV5-5
d_gene: TRBD2
CDR3nt: TGTGCCAGCAGCCGAACTAGCGGGGTCACCGGGGAGCTGTTTTTT
CDR3aa: CASSRTSGVTGELFF

len: 15
j_gene: TRBJ2-3
abundance: .
v_gene: TRBV2
d_gene: .
CDR3nt: TGTGCCAGCAGAGAGGGACTCGACCGCACAGATACGCAGTATTTT
CDR3aa: CASREGLDRTDTQYF

len: 12
j_gene: TRBJ1-2
abundance: .
v_gene: TRBV5-1
d_gene: .
CDR3nt: TGCGCCAGCAGCTTCGGGTCGGATGGCTACACCTTC
CDR3aa: CASSFGSDGYTF

len: 14
j_gene: TRBJ2-5
abundance: .
v_gene: TRBV27
d_gene: .
CDR3nt: TGTGCCAGCAGTTGGGCGAGTCGGGGAGAGACCCAGTACTTC
CDR3aa: CASSWASRGETQYF

len: 15
j_gene: TRBJ1-4
abundance: once
v_gene: TRBV21-1
d_gene: .
CDR3nt: TGTGCCAGCAGCATCCGACAGGGTAAGTATGAAAAACTGTTTTTT
CDR3aa: CASSIRQGKYEKLFF

len: 14
j_gene: TRBJ2-7
abundance: .
v_gene: TRBV11-2
d_gene: .
CDR3nt: TGTGCCAGCAGAACCATAGCCGGGTTTCACGAGCAGTACTTC
CDR3aa: CASRTIAGFHEQYF

len: 17
j_gene: TRBJ1-2
abundance: .
v_gene: TRBV2
d_gene: TRBD1
CDR3nt: TGTGCCAGCAGTCCAACTTATGACAGGGCCGAGGGCTATGGCTACACCTTC
CDR3aa: CASSPTYDRAEGYGYTF

len: 15
j_gene: TRBJ1-3
abundance: .
v_gene: TRBV27
d_gene: .
CDR3nt: TGTGCCAGCAGTCTCCAAGGACAGTCTGGAAACACCATATATTTT
CDR3aa: CASSLQGQSGNTIYF

len: 13
j_gene: TRBJ1-2
abundance: .
v_gene: TRBV5-5
d_gene: .
CDR3nt: TGTGCCAGCAGCTTGGGTCAGTTCTATGGCTACACCTTC
CDR3aa: CASSLGQFYGYTF

len: 14
j_gene: TRBJ1-2
abundance: .
v_gene: TRBV27
d_gene: TRBD1
CDR3nt: TGTGCCAGCAGAGAAGGAGGGGGCAACTATGGCTACACCTTC
CDR3aa: CASREGGGNYGYTF

len: 14
j_gene: TRBJ1-1
abundance: few
v_gene: TRBV28
d_gene: .
CDR3nt: TGTGCCAGCAGTCCCACTACGCCGAACACTGAAGCTTTCTTT
CDR3aa: CASSPTTPNTEAFF

len: 16
j_gene: TRBJ2-7
abundance: .
v_gene: TRBV6-5
d_gene: TRBD2
CDR3nt: TGTGCCAGCAGTTACGGCGCGGGGGGGGATAACTACGAGCAGTACTTC
CDR3aa: CASSYGAGGDNYEQYF

len: 15
j_gene: TRBJ1-3
abundance: .
v_gene: TRBV24-1
d_gene: .
CDR3nt: TGTGCCACCAGTGATTTCTGGGAGGCTGGAAACACCATATATTTT
CDR3aa: CATSDFWEAGNTIYF

len: 14
j_gene: TRBJ1-4
abundance: .
v_gene: TRBV6-5
d_gene: TRBD1
CDR3nt: TGTGCCAGCAGTTACTCCCAGGGGGATGAAAAACTGTTTTTT
CDR3aa: CASSYSQGDEKLFF

len: 15
j_gene: TRBJ2-1
abundance: .
v_gene: TRBV7-9
d_gene: .
CDR3nt: TGTGCCAGCAGCTTCGGGTCGTCGAGATACAATGAGCAGTTCTTC
CDR3aa: CASSFGSSRYNEQFF

len: 16
j_gene: TRBJ2-1
abundance: many
v_gene: TRBV7-8
d_gene: .
CDR3nt: TGTGCCAGCAGCTCCTTCACAGGGATTCAATACAATGAGCAGTTCTTC
CDR3aa: CASSSFTGIQYNEQFF

len: 14
j_gene: TRBJ2-2
abundance: .
v_gene: TRBV5-6
d_gene: TRBD2
CDR3nt: TGTGCCAGCAGCTTGCAGCGGGGCTCCGGGGAGCTGTTTTTT
CDR3aa: CASSLQRGSGELFF

len: 16
j_gene: TRBJ2-6
abundance: .
v_gene: TRBV30
d_gene: .
CDR3nt: TGTGCCTGGAGTAACAAGGGGGGGTCGAGGGCCAACGTCCTGACTTTC
CDR3aa: CAWSNKGGSRANVLTF

len: 15
j_gene: TRBJ2-1
abundance: .
v_gene: TRBV7-8
d_gene: .
CDR3nt: TGTGCCAGCAGCTATGGAGAGAGCTCCTACAATGAGCAGTTCTTC
CDR3aa: CASSYGESSYNEQFF

len: 15
j_gene: TRBJ1-5
abundance: .
v_gene: TRBV7-8
d_gene: TRBD1
CDR3nt: TGTGCCAGCAGCCTCCTCAACAGGGGGCGTCAGCCCCAGCATTTT
CDR3aa: CASSLLNRGRQPQHF

len: 14
j_gene: TRBJ2-5
abundance: .
v_gene: TRBV7-2
d_gene: .
CDR3nt: TGTGCCAGCAGCTTAGTCAGGGGACAAGAGACCCAGTACTTC
CDR3aa: CASSLVRGQETQYF

len: 14
j_gene: TRBJ1-4
abundance: .
v_gene: TRBV9
d_gene: .
CDR3nt: TGTGCCAGCAGCGTTGCCGGGTACGATGAAAAACTGTTTTTT
CDR3aa: CASSVAGYDEKLFF

len: 16
j_gene: TRBJ2-5
abundance: .
v_gene: TRBV4-1
d_gene: .
CDR3nt: TGCGCCAGCAGCATCCGAGGGGACCTAGCGTTTGAGACCCAGTACTTC
CDR3aa: CASSIRGDLAFETQYF

len: 12
j_gene: TRBJ2-7
abundance: few
v_gene: TRBV10-1
d_gene: .
CDR3nt: TGCGCCAGCTGTATACTATCCTACGAGCAGTACTTC
CDR3aa: CASCILSYEQYF

len: 16
j_gene: TRBJ2-2
abundance: .
v_gene: TRBV18
d_gene: TRBD2
CDR3nt: TGTGCCAGCTCACTTTCGACAGCGGGAGTTACCGGGGAGCTGTTTTTT
CDR3aa: CASSLSTAGVTGELFF

len: 13
j_gene: TRBJ2-7
abundance: few
v_gene: TRBV3-1/TRBV3-2
d_gene: .
CDR3nt: TGTGCCAGCAGCCTAAGAGGAGGGAGGGAGCAGTACTTC
CDR3aa: CASSLRGGREQYF

len: 14
j_gene: TRBJ2-5
abundance: .
v_gene: TRBV6-5
d_gene: .
CDR3nt: TGTGCCAGCAGTCGACGAACGGGGTGGGAGACCCAGTACTTC
CDR3aa: CASSRRTGWETQYF

len: 16
j_gene: TRBJ2-3
abundance: .
v_gene: TRBV6-1
d_gene: TRBD2
CDR3nt: TGTGCCAGCAGTGCCCTAGCGGGCACTAGCACAGATACGCAGTATTTT
CDR3aa: CASSALAGTSTDTQYF

len: 14
j_gene: TRBJ1-5
abundance: .
v_gene: TRBV5-8
d_gene: .
CDR3nt: TGTGCCAGCAGCAGTACAGCTGCCGGTCAGCCCCAGCATTTT
CDR3aa: CASSSTAAGQPQHF

len: 16
j_gene: TRBJ2-4
abundance: .
v_gene: TRBV5-1
d_gene: .
CDR3nt: TGCGCCAGCAGCACAGGACAGTTAGTCAACAAAAACATTCAGTACTTC
CDR3aa: CASSTGQLVNKNIQYF

len: 17
j_gene: TRBJ1-3
abundance: .
v_gene: TRBV3-1/TRBV3-2
d_gene: .
CDR3nt: TGTGCCAGCAGCCAAGGGAGAACAGGGTCGTCTGGAAACACCATATATTTT
CDR3aa: CASSQGRTGSSGNTIYF

len: 14
j_gene: TRBJ1-2
abundance: .
v_gene: TRBV3-1/TRBV3-2
d_gene: .
CDR3nt: TGTGCCAGCAGCCAAGCCCACAGTAACTATGGCTACACCTTC
CDR3aa: CASSQAHSNYGYTF

len: 13
j_gene: TRBJ2-1
abundance: few
v_gene: TRBV3-1/TRBV3-2
d_gene: .
CDR3nt: TGTGCCAGCAGCCAAGAAGGATTAAGGGGGAAGTTCTTC
CDR3aa: CASSQEGLRGKFF

len: 17
j_gene: TRBJ1-4
abundance: .
v_gene: TRBV25-1
d_gene: .
CDR3nt: TGTGCCAGCAGTGACTCTCTTCTCGAAGCGACTAATGAAAAACTGTTTTTT
CDR3aa: CASSDSLLEATNEKLFF

len: 15
j_gene: TRBJ2-1
abundance: .
v_gene: TRBV28
d_gene: .
CDR3nt: TGTGCCAGCACCTGGAGGTCTAGAGGCTACAATGAGCAGTTCTTC
CDR3aa: CASTWRSRGYNEQFF

len: 14
j_gene: TRBJ2-7
abundance: .
v_gene: TRBV6-6
d_gene: .
CDR3nt: TGTGCCAGCAGTTACTCTCCAGGGTGGGACGAGCAGTACTTC
CDR3aa: CASSYSPGWDEQYF

len: 15
j_gene: TRBJ1-5
abundance: .
v_gene: TRBV19
d_gene: .
CDR3nt: TGTGCCAGTAGTATAGTCAACTTAGGCAATCAGCCCCAGCATTTT
CDR3aa: CASSIVNLGNQPQHF

len: 14
j_gene: TRBJ2-3
abundance: .
v_gene: TRBV9
d_gene: TRBD2
CDR3nt: TGTGCCAGCAGTTCTAGCGGGACCACAGATACGCAGTATTTT
CDR3aa: CASSSSGTTDTQYF

len: 15
j_gene: TRBJ2-3
abundance: .
v_gene: TRBV27
d_gene: .
CDR3nt: TGTGCCAGCAGTTTACGGGGGGCGGTTTTGAATACGCAGTATTTT
CDR3aa: CASSLRGAVLNTQYF

len: 15
j_gene: TRBJ2-1
abundance: .
v_gene: TRBV5-1
d_gene: TRBD2
CDR3nt: TGCGCGGGACTAGCGGGAGGAGTGGACTACAATGAGCAGTTCTTC
CDR3aa: CAGLAGGVDYNEQFF

len: 14
j_gene: TRBJ1-6
abundance: .
v_gene: TRBV2
d_gene: .
CDR3nt: TGTGCCAGCAGTGCCAGGTTCAATAGTTCACCCCTCCACTTT
CDR3aa: CASSARFNSSPLHF

len: 16
j_gene: TRBJ1-5
abundance: .
v_gene: TRBV19
d_gene: TRBD1
CDR3nt: TGTGCCAGTAGTAGAGACAGGGTAATTGGAAATCAGCCCCAGCATTTT
CDR3aa: CASSRDRVIGNQPQHF

len: 16
j_gene: TRBJ1-2
abundance: .
v_gene: TRBV18
d_gene: TRBD1
CDR3nt: TGTGCCAGCTCATTTCGCAGTAAGGACAGGGCATCTGGCTACACCTTC
CDR3aa: CASSFRSKDRASGYTF

len: 12
j_gene: TRBJ1-6
abundance: .
v_gene: TRBV2
d_gene: TRBD1
CDR3nt: TGTGCCAGCAGGGACAGGGGTTCACCCCTCCACTTT
CDR3aa: CASRDRGSPLHF

len: 15
j_gene: TRBJ1-3
abundance: .
v_gene: TRBV28
d_gene: .
CDR3nt: TGTGCCAGCAGTCGACAGGCTACCTCTGGAAACACCATATATTTT
CDR3aa: CASSRQATSGNTIYF

len: 13
j_gene: TRBJ1-1
abundance: .
v_gene: TRBV28
d_gene: TRBD1
CDR3nt: TGTGCCAGCAGAGAGGACAGGCTGGGCAGGGCTTTCTTT
CDR3aa: CASREDRLGRAFF

len: 15
j_gene: TRBJ1-1
abundance: .
v_gene: TRBV5-1
d_gene: .
CDR3nt: TGCGCCAGCAGCTCCGGGTCAGGGATGATCGCTGAAGCTTTCTTT
CDR3aa: CASSSGSGMIAEAFF

len: 14
j_gene: TRBJ2-3
abundance: .
v_gene: TRBV11-2
d_gene: TRBD1
CDR3nt: TGTGCCAGCAGCCCGGACAGGGGTGGAGATACGCAGTATTTT
CDR3aa: CASSPDRGGDTQYF